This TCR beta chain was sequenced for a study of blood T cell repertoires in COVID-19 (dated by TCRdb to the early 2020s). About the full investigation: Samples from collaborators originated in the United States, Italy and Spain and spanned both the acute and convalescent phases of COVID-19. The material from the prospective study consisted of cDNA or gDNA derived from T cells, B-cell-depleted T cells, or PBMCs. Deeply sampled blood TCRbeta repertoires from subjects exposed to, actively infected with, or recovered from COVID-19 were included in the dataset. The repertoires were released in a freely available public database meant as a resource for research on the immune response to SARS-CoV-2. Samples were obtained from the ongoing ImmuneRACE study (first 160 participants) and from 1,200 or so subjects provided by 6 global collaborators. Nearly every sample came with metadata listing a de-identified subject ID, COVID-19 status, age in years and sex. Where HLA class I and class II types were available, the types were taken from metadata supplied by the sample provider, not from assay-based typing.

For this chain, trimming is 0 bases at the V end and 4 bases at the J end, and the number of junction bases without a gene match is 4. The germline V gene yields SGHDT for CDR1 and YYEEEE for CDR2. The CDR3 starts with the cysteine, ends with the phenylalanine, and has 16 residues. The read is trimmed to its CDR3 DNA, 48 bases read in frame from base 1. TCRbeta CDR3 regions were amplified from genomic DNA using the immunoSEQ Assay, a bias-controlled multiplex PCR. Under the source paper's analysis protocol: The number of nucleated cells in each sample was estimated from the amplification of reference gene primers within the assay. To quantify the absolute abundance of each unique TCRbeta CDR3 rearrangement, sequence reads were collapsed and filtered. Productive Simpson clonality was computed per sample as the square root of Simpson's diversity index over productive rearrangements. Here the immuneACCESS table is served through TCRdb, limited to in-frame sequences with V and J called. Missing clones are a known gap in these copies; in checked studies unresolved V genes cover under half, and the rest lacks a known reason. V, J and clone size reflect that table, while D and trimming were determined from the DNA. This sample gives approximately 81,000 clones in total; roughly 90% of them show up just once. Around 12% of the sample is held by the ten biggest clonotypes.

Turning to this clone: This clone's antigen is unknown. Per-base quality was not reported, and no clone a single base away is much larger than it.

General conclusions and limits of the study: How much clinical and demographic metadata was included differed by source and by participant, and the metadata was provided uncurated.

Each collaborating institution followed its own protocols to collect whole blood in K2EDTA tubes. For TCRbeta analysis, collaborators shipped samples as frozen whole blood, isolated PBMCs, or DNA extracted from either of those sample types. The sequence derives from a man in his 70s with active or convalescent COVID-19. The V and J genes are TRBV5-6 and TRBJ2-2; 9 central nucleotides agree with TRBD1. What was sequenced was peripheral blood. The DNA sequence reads TGTGCCAGCAGCTTGGCCCGGACAGGGGTCACCGGGGAGCTGTTTTTT. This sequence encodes CASSLARTGVTGELFF.